Below are 26 T cell receptor beta chains sequenced from a single sample in a study of human T cells and chemical hapten exposure. TCRdb analysed the RACE reads with MiXCR anew, one entry per CDR3 protein. The sample includes some 59,000 distinct CDR3 sequences, around 10% of them seen just once. Time point defined: pre-sensitization, week 0. As to treatment: therapeutic diphenylcyclopropenone sensitization with weekly scalp DPC. The starting material was whole blood, obtained in connection with sensitization to the hapten diphenylcyclopropenone (DPC). Receptor source: a woman in her thirties or forties with alopecia areata. Some clones in this sample may be carry-over from other donors' samples.

This clonotype was observed a handful of times. J is TRBJ2-3 and V is TRBV20-1; 8 bases align to TRBD1. V shed 3 bases and J 5 bases; nucleotides not matched to a gene: 4. Germline CDR1 reads DFQATT; CDR2 reads SNEGSKA (reference sequence). This CDR3 is 13 amino acids long. CDR3 amino acids: CSARRTGIDTQYF. CDR3 in DNA: TGCAGTGCTAGGCGGACAGGGATAGATACGCAGTATTTT.

This clonotype was detected many times. The chain employs TRBV11-2 and TRBJ2-5; the match to TRBD2 covers 8 bases. V gave up 4 bases and J gave up 4 bases; unmatched junction bases: 11. The V gene's germline CDR1 is SGHAT and CDR2 FQNNGV. The CDR3 loop spans 16 amino acids. The CDR3 sequence is CASSSFSGGPAETQYF. In nucleotides, the CDR3 is TGTGCCAGCAGCTCATTTTCGGGAGGGCCTGCAGAGACCCAGTACTTC.

V gene TRBV6-2 or TRBV6-3 combines with J gene TRBJ2-4, with D possibly being TRBD1 (5 bases). The ends were cut back, 6 bases at V and 7 bases at J, with 10 bases in the middle. The length of the CDR3 is 12 residues. The germline gives CDR1 MNHEY, CDR2 SVGEGT. The CDR3: CASRSAGNIQYF. CDR3 coding DNA: TGTGCCAGCAGGAGTGCAGGGAACATTCAGTACTTC.

The rearrangement joins TRBV29-1 to TRBJ2-7, with D possibly matching TRBD1 (5 bases). Germline CDR1 is SQVTM and CDR2 is ANQGSEA. The CDR3 spans 13 residues. The V and J ends lost 2 bases and 2 bases respectively, with 10 bases between them. The CDR3 sequence: CSVEQDTAYEQYF. The CDR3 nucleotides are TGCAGCGTTGAACAGGACACCGCCTACGAGCAGTACTTC.

This clonotype was found a few times. The V call is TRBV18, the J call TRBJ1-1; D is ambiguous. The V and J ends lost 4 bases and 3 bases respectively, with 12 bases between them. Germline V gene data show CDR1 as KGHSH and CDR2 as LQKENI. This CDR3 has 14 residues. In nucleotides, the CDR3 is TGTGCCAGCTCACTAAAACTTCAGGACACTGAAGCTTTCTTT. Its protein product is CASSLKLQDTEAFF.

This clonotype was recorded a few times. The V gene is TRBV5-6, the J gene TRBJ2-4; the D gene is possibly TRBD2 (5 bases). The CDR3 runs to 14 residues. Trimming left V 0 bases short and J 8 bases short, with 12 bases between. CDR1 SGHDT and CDR2 YYEEEE come from the germline V gene. The CDR3 spells CASSLGGREDIQYF. CDR3 nucleotides: TGTGCCAGCAGCTTGGGCGGGCGTGAGGACATTCAGTACTTC.

DNA of the CDR3: TGCGCCAGCAGCCAGAGTACCGGGGAGCTGTTTTTT. It translates to CASSQSTGELFF. The chain carries TRBV5-1 and TRBJ2-2, with D uncertain. CDR1 SGHRS and CDR2 YFSETQ come from the germline V gene. The CDR3 has 12 residues. V lost 4 bases and J 5 bases, leaving 6 bases between the germline ends.

This clonotype is a singleton in its sample. The J gene is TRBJ2-1, the V gene TRBV19, with TRBD2 matching 9 bases. The CDR3 runs 14 residues. The ends lost 9 bases at V and 9 bases at J; junction bases unmatched: 12. From germline, CDR1 is LNHDA and CDR2 SQIVND (reference sequence). CDR3 nucleotides: TGTGCCAGCAAAAATAGCGGGAGCCAGCCTGAGCAGTTCTTC. Its protein is CASKNSGSQPEQFF.

Here the CDR3 reads CASTYRTGDLKNIQYF. The CDR3 DNA reads TGTGCCAGCACCTACCGGACAGGGGACCTCAAAAACATTCAGTACTTC. The chain couples TRBV6-9 to TRBJ2-4, with TRBD1 identical over 9 bases. The ends lost 7 bases at V and 3 bases at J; junction bases unmatched: 10. The germline V gene has CDR1 MNHGY and CDR2 SVAAGI. The CDR3 has 16 residues.

The sample holds a few counts of this clonotype. The CDR3 reads CASSYSAGVNTEAFF. CDR3 nucleotides: TGTGCCAGCAGTTACTCTGCAGGGGTAAACACTGAAGCTTTCTTT. The J gene is TRBJ1-1, the V gene TRBV6-2 or TRBV6-3; TRBD1 is a possible D gene (6 bases). The CDR3 length is 15 residues. The germline V gene encodes CDR1 MNHEY and CDR2 SVGEGT. V was cut by 0 bases and J by 2 bases, with 10 bases left in between.

CDR3 coding DNA: TGTGCCAGCAGTTCCCCCATGAACACTGAAGCTTTCTTT. It encodes CASSSPMNTEAFF. This rearrangement joins TRBV7-9 to TRBJ1-1; D gene uncertain. The CDR3 runs to 13 residues. In germline, CDR1 is SEHNR, CDR2 FQNEAQ (reference sequence). Trimming took off 6 bases at V and 0 bases at J, with 8 bases between the two ends.

This chain links TRBV9 with TRBJ2-1; 7 positions match TRBD2. The CDR3 length is 15 residues. V lost 0 bases and J lost 10; bases outside the gene matches: 10. Germline V gene data show CDR1 as SGDLS and CDR2 as YYNGEE. The CDR3 coding sequence is TGTGCCAGCAGCGTAGTTTTGGCGGGAGTCGCGGAGCAGTTCTTC. It codes for CASSVVLAGVAEQFF.

Comments on this clonotype: A read error is possible here, since a much larger clone lies one base away. The chain uses TRBV2 and TRBJ2-7, with D possibly matching TRBD2 (6 bases). The CDR3 is made up of 16 amino acids. Germline V lookup: CDR1 SNHLY, CDR2 FYNNEI. The V gene lost 7 bases and the J gene lost 5 bases, with 24 bases spanning the gap. The CDR3 reads CASIQTLRDGFDEQYF. In DNA form, the CDR3 reads TGTGCCAGCATCCAAACCTTGCGGGACGGCTTTGACGAGCAGTACTTC.

This clonotype was observed a few times. This sequence joins TRBV2 and TRBJ1-2; 11 bases are a match to TRBD1. In germline, CDR1 is SNHLY, CDR2 FYNNEI. V was pared by 6 bases and J by 1 base, with 7 bases of the junction left unmatched. CDR3 size: 16 residues. The CDR3 region is CASRLGGTGGNYGYTF. CDR3 coding DNA: TGTGCCAGCAGGCTTGGAGGGACAGGGGGTAACTATGGCTACACCTTC. Full variable domain (outside the CDR3, taken from reference TRBV2 and TRBJ1-2): EPEVTQTPSHQVTQMGQEVILRCVPISNHLYFYWYRQILGQKVEFLVSFYNNEISEKSEIFDDQFSVERPDGSNFTLKIRSTKLEDSAMYFCASRLGGTGGNYGYTFGSGTRLTVV.

This clonotype was counted between two and nine times. V gene TRBV6-1 combines with J gene TRBJ2-7; TRBD1 might be the D (6 bases). There are 15 residues in the CDR3. V was cut by 2 bases and J by 5 bases, with 16 bases left in between. Germline V gene lookup returns CDR1 MNHNS and CDR2 SASEGT. CDR3 nucleotide sequence: TGTGCCAGCAGTGAACCGGGACATAAAGGCAACGAGCAGTACTTC. The encoded protein is CASSEPGHKGNEQYF.

This clonotype was recorded at least ten times. CDR3: CASSSSRADTQYF. The CDR3, as DNA: TGTGCCAGCAGCTCTAGTAGGGCAGATACGCAGTATTTT. This rearrangement joins TRBV7-2 to TRBJ2-3; no reliable D call. The CDR3 consists of 13 residues. Between the trimmed V and J ends, which lost 4 bases and 4 bases, there was a span of 9 bases. In germline, CDR1 is SGHTA, CDR2 FQGNSA.

This rearrangement joins TRBV7-9 to TRBJ2-2; D is unresolved. The V gene's germline CDR1 is SEHNR and CDR2 FQNEAQ (reference sequence). V lost 5 bases to trimming and J lost 1 base, with 14 bases between them. The CDR3 contains 16 residues. In DNA form, the CDR3 reads TGTGCCAGCAGCGGCTCCGAGAAAAGGAACACCGGGGAGCTGTTTTTT. It is translated as CASSGSEKRNTGELFF.

The genes are TRBV30 and TRBJ2-3; TRBD1 aligns across 9 bases. Per germline, CDR1 GTSNPN and CDR2 SVGIG (reference sequence). The CDR3 sequence is 15 residues long. With 0 bases clipped from V and 7 bases from J, the junction kept 8 bases outside the gene matches. CDR3 sequence: CAWSVGQGPAYTQYF. The CDR3 nucleotides are TGTGCCTGGAGTGTAGGACAGGGGCCCGCGTATACGCAGTATTTT.

This clonotype was found a few times. V gene TRBV9 combines with J gene TRBJ2-3; either TRBD1 or TRBD2 may supply D (5 bases each). Germline V CDR1 and CDR2: SGDLS, YYNGEE. The CDR3 covers 13 residues. The V gene lost 0 bases and the J gene lost 5 bases, with 7 bases spanning the gap. The DNA of the CDR3 is TGTGCCAGCAGCGTAGTGGGGGTAGATACGCAGTATTTT. Protein: CASSVVGVDTQYF.

A few counts support this clonotype. The CDR3 DNA is TGTGCCAGCAGCTTAGGAGACAGATTCACAGATACGCAGTATTTT. It is translated as CASSLGDRFTDTQYF. The V and J genes are TRBV7-2 and TRBJ2-3; possible D gene TRBD1, 5 bases. The V end lost 1 base, the J end lost 2 bases, and 10 bases lay between the germline ends. CDR3 length equals 15 residues. Germline V gene lookup returns CDR1 SGHTA and CDR2 FQGNSA.

In its sample, this clonotype was seen a few times. The chain carries TRBV6-6 and TRBJ2-4; TRBD2 matches 8 bases. The germline CDR1 and CDR2 sequences are MNHNY and SVGAGI (reference sequence). CDR3 length equals 13 residues. V was clipped by 10 bases and J by 5 bases; unmatched bases: 7. The CDR3 DNA is TGTGCCACACTTCGGGGGGGCGAAAACATTCAGTACTTC. Its translation is CATLRGGENIQYF.

This clonotype was found many times. This chain joins TRBV19 and TRBJ1-2; 10 nucleotides align to TRBD1. The CDR3 covers 16 residues. The germline V gene encodes CDR1 LNHDA and CDR2 SQIVND (reference sequence). Trimming took 7 bases from V and 6 from J; bases not matched to a gene: 14. The CDR3 coding sequence is TGTGCCAGTACCACGACAGGGGGCGCGAACCCTAATGGCTACACCTTC. Encoded protein: CASTTTGGANPNGYTF.

This clonotype was seen many times. The chain combines TRBV11-2 with TRBJ1-2; D is ambiguous. Germline V gene lookup returns CDR1 SGHAT and CDR2 FQNNGV. Trimming stripped 2 bases from V and 8 bases from J, with 24 bases between. This CDR3 comprises 17 residues. The CDR3 loop reads CASSLSALDRKTEGYTF. The DNA of the CDR3 is TGTGCCAGCAGCTTATCCGCCCTGGACCGGAAGACGGAAGGCTACACCTTC.

This clonotype occurred many times. This chain connects TRBV13 to TRBJ2-2; D is unresolved. There are 15 residues in the CDR3. V lost 0 bases to trimming and J lost 1 base, with 6 bases between them. CDR1 is PRHDT, CDR2 FYEKMQ, per germline (reference sequence). The CDR3 DNA is TGTGCCAGCAGCTTAGGGGACCGGAACACCGGGGAGCTGTTTTTT. Its translation is CASSLGDRNTGELFF.

This clonotype was seen ten or more times. V usage is TRBV7-2 and J usage is TRBJ1-1; possibly TRBD1 for D (5 bases). The ends were cut back, 0 bases at V and 7 bases at J, with 12 bases in the middle. Germline CDR1 and CDR2: SGHTA and FQGNSA. The CDR3 contains 14 residues. The CDR3 spells CASSLAGRDVEAFF. Here the CDR3 DNA reads TGTGCCAGCAGCTTAGCGGGGCGAGACGTTGAAGCTTTCTTT.

The sample holds many counts of this clonotype. The chain joins TRBV3-1 to TRBJ2-3, with 8 nucleotides matching TRBD2. Trimming at V came to 2 bases and at J to 3 bases, leaving 13 bases not matched to a gene. The CDR3 totals 18 residues. CDR1 LGHDT and CDR2 YNNKEL come from the germline V gene (reference sequence). CDR3 amino acids: CASSQSLGLGSSTDTQYF. The CDR3, as DNA: TGTGCCAGCAGCCAATCCCTGGGACTAGGATCAAGTACAGATACGCAGTATTTT.